One sample yielded the 5 T cell receptor beta chains listed below, sequenced in a study of T cells expressing NK-cell markers. One entry per CDR3 protein, without DNA, is what TCRdb gives after re-calling the 5' RACE reads. The sample is made up of roughly 390,000 distinct CDR3 sequences, and the top ten hold about 10% of it. Sequencing was carried out using blood T cells: a sorted CD56 or NKG2C T cell subset, CD4+ or CD8+ T cells, or bulk PBMC T cells (not recorded which). These receptors originate from a woman in her 50s in good health.

The chain carries TRBV2 and TRBJ2-5. Germline CDR1 is SNHLY and CDR2 is FYNNEI. This CDR3 is 14 amino acids long. Here the CDR3 reads CASRGRQLGETQYF.

The chain recombines TRBV12-3 or TRBV12-4 with TRBJ2-1; TCRdb gives TRBD1 as the D gene, but with no DNA this cannot be confirmed. This CDR3 comprises 15 residues. The CDR3 sequence: CASSFRGQSHTEQFF.

The chain joins TRBV6-5 to TRBJ2-7; the D call of TRBD2 rests on TCRdb alone, since no DNA is present to check it. The CDR3 is made up of 14 amino acids. Germline V gene sequence: CDR1 MNHEY, CDR2 SVGAGI. This CDR3 reads CASSYSLTSGSFYF.

V usage is TRBV12-3 or TRBV12-4 and J usage is TRBJ1-2; there is no DNA to check the TCRdb D call of TRBD1. The CDR3 spans 13 residues. The CDR3 loop reads CASRAGSYYGYTF.

V usage is TRBV29-1 and J usage is TRBJ2-3; TCRdb indicates TRBD2, and absent DNA this call remains unverified. Germline V gene sequence: CDR1 SQVTM, CDR2 ANQGSEA. There are 17 residues in the CDR3. The CDR3 is CSGAGTSGRRGTDTQYF.